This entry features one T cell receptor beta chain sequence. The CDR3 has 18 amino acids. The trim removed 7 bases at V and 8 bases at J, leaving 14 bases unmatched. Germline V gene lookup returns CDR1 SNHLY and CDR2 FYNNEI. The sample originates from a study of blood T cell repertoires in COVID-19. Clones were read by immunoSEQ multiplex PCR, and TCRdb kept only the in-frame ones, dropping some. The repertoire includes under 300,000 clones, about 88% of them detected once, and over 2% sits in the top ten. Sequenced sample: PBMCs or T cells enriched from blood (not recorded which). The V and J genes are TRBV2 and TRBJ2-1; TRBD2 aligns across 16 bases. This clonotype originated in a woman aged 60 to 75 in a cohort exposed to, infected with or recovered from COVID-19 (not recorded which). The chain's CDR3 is CASTGTSGRAGISDEQFF. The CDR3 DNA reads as TGTGCCAGCACTGGGACTAGCGGGAGGGCGGGCATCTCGGATGAGCAGTTCTTC. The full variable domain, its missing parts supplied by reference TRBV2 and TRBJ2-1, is EPEVTQTPSHQVTQMGQEVILRCVPISNHLYFYWYRQILGQKVEFLVSFYNNEISEKSEIFDDQFSVERPDGSNFTLKIRSTKLEDSAMYFCASTGTSGRAGISDEQFFGPGTRLTVL.